This T cell receptor beta chain was identified in a study of T cells in tumors and immune-related adverse events (dated by TCRdb to about 2021). The TCR beta locus was amplified and sequenced using the immunoSEQ assay, from which bulk TCR Vbeta CDR3 data were obtained. Turning to the authors' computational methods: CDR3s were excluded if they were non-productive, were shorter than 7 amino acids, or did not start with C or end with F/W. Analysis was restricted to specimens with at least 1000 reads, and each clonotype was defined at the amino acid level. To compute clonality, Pielou's evenness was subtracted from 1. Library sizes were equalized by abundance-weighted random subsampling with replacement, repeated 100 times to report 95% confidence intervals. The Morisita overlap index was used to quantify repertoire overlap, and for each specimen the top 40 clones were checked for overlap with the irAE. This is the immuneACCESS table as TCRdb keeps it, with only in-frame sequences that have V and J called. A part of the clones is gone; compared with another copy, unresolved V genes explain less than half, and the rest is unexplained. V, J and clone size are those of that table, while D and trimming were read from the DNA. For this sample there are about 22,000 clones; about 89% appear just once. Together, the top ten hold approximately 1.5% of the sample.

V sheds 0 bases and J sheds 8 bases, leaving 10 bases between their ends. Via the germline V gene (reference sequence), CDR1 is LNHNV and CDR2 YYDKDF. The CDR3 goes from the cysteine to the phenylalanine over 13 residues. Only the CDR3 portion is preserved as DNA: 39 bases, with reading frame beginning at the first base. Comment on this clone: What this receptor recognizes is not known. Per-base quality was not reported, and no clone a single base away is much larger than it.

Read against the paper, the sample's treatment or condition label means: nivolumab (PD-1 blockade) given before sampling. The DNeasy Blood and Tissue Kit was used to extract DNA from the formalin-fixed paraffin-embedded specimens. This sample comprised lymph node tissue, obtained from a patient treated with anti-PD-1 therapy. This TCR was recovered from a female donor with metastatic renal cell carcinoma. Recombination connected TRBV15 to TRBJ1-2, with no D gene named confidently. The bases are TGTGCCACCAGCAGAGAGGAGGGAGAAGGCTACACCTTC. The resulting protein is CATSREEGEGYTF.